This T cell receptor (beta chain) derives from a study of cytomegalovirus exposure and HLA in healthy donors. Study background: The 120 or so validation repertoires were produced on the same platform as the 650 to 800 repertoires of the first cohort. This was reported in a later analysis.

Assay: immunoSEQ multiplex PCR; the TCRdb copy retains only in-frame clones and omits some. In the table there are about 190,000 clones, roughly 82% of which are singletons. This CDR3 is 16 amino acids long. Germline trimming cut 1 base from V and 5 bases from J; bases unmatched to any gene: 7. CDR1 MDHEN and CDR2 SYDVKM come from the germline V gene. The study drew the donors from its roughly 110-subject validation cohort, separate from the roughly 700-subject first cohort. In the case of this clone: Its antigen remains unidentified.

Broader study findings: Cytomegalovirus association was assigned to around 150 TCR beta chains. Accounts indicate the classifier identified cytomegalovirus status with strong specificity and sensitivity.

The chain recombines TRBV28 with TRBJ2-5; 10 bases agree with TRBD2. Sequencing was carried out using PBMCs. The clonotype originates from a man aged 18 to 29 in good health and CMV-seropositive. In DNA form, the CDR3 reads TGTGCCAGCAGTTTATTAAGAGCGGGAGGGCCGGAGACCCAGTACTTC. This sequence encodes CASSLLRAGGPETQYF.